Shown below are 2 T cell receptor beta chains from a single sample sequenced in a study of blood T cell repertoires in COVID-19. Libraries were prepared by immunoSEQ multiplex PCR; TCRdb keeps only in-frame clonotypes and omits some of them. The data contain about 240,000 clones, 87% of them singletons. The material sequenced was peripheral blood. All receptors derive from a man in his 60s who had recovered from COVID-19.

This clone was observed a handful of times. The chain is built from TRBV2 and TRBJ2-7; D might be TRBD2 (6 bases). Trimming removed 0 bases at V and 4 bases at J, with 10 bases between. The CDR3 loop spans 14 amino acids. The germline V gene has CDR1 SNHLY and CDR2 FYNNEI. The CDR3 loop reads CASSEASGPYEQYF. CDR3 nucleotide sequence: TGTGCCAGCAGTGAAGCTAGCGGACCGTACGAGCAGTACTTC.

The chain uses TRBV4-2 and TRBJ1-1; D not certain. The germline V gene has CDR1 LGHNA and CDR2 YNFKEQ. V was trimmed by 1 base and J by 1 base, leaving 7 bases between them. The CDR3 is 14 residues long. The CDR3 DNA sequence: TGTGCCAGCAGCCAAGGTCAGGAGAACACTGAAGCTTTCTTT. Translated: CASSQGQENTEAFF.